This T cell receptor beta chain was retrieved from a study of T cell responses to AZD1222 COVID-19 vaccine. Study-wide results and caveats: Vaccine-associated CD4 TCRs ranged over spike, dominating at 160-218 and 743-854. Two doses of AZD1222 preceded a rise in Spike-specific TCR breadth and depth. Clonal diversity was possibly underestimated, and white British individuals and females predominated among donors. Baseline seropositivity characterized only a handful of AZD1222 recipients.

The protocol was immunoSEQ multiplex PCR, while the TCRdb copy is restricted to in-frame clones and leaves out a portion. The table shows 90,000 to 130,000 clones, with roughly four fifths occurring only once. For this clone: Its antigen remains unidentified.

The CDR3 contains 15 residues. Between the trimmed V and J ends, which lost 2 bases and 3 bases, there was a span of 13 bases. CDR1 and CDR2 from the germline V gene are MNHEY and SVGAGI. The receptor was derived from an adult in good health. The V call is TRBV6-5, the J call TRBJ1-2; D possibly corresponds to TRBD1 (6 bases). Sequencing used peripheral blood, obtained on day 0 of AZD1222 vaccination. CDR3 sequence: CASSYPGAGYYGYTF. The DNA of the CDR3 is TGTGCCAGCAGTTACCCAGGGGCAGGGTACTATGGCTACACCTTC.